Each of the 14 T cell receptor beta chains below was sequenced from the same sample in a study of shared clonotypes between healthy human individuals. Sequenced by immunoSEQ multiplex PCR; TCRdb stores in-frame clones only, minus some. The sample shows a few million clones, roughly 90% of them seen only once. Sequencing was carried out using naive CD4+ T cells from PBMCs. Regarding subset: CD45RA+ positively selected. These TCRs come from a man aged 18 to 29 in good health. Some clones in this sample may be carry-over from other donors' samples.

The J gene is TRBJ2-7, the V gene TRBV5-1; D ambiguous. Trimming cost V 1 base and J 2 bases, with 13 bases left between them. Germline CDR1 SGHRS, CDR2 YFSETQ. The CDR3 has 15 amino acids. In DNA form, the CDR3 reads TGCGCCAGCAGCTTGCGTTCCTCCGTTACCTACGAGCAGTACTTC. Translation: CASSLRSSVTYEQYF.

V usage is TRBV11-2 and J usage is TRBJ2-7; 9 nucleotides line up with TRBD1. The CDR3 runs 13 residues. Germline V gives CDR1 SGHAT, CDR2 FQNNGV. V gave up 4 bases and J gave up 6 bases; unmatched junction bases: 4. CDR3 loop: CASSSRQGGEQYF. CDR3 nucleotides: TGTGCCAGCAGCTCCCGACAGGGGGGCGAGCAGTACTTC.

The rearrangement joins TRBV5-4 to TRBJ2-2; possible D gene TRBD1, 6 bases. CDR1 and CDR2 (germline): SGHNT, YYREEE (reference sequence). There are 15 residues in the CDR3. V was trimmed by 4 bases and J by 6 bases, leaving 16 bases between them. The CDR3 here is CASSLGRGSAGELFF. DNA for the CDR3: TGTGCCAGCAGCCTGGGCAGGGGTTCCGCCGGGGAGCTGTTTTTT.

CDR3 bases: TGTGCCAGCAGCACAGCCGGGACAGGGGAGACCCAGTACTTC. Translated, it gives CASSTAGTGETQYF. The rearrangement joins TRBV5-4 to TRBJ2-5; 9 positions match TRBD1. Trimming cost V 4 bases and J 5 bases; bases outside gene matches: 6. Germline assignment: CDR1 SGHNT and CDR2 YYREEE (reference sequence). The CDR3 contains 14 residues.

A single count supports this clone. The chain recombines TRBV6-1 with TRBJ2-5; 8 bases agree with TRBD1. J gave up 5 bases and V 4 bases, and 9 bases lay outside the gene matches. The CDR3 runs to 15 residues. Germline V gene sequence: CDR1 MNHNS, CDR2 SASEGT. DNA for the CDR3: TGTGCCAGCAGTGCCTGGAACAGGGGGAGCGAGACCCAGTACTTC. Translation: CASSAWNRGSETQYF.

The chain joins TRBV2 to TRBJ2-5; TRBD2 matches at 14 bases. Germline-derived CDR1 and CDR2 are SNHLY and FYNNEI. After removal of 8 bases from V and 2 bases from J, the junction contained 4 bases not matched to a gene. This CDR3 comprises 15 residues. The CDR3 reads CASRRLAGGQETQYF. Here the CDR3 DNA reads TGTGCCAGCCGTCGACTAGCGGGAGGGCAAGAGACCCAGTACTTC.

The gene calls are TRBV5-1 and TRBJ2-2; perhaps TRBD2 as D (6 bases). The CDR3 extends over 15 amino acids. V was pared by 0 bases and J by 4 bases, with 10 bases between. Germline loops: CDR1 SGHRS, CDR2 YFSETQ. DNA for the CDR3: TGCGCCAGCAGCTTGGGAGCCGGGAGCACCGGGGAGCTGTTTTTT. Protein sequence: CASSLGAGSTGELFF.

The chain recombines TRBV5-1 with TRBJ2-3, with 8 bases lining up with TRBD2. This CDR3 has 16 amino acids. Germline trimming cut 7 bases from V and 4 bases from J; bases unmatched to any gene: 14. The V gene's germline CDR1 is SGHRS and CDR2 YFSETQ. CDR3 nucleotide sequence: TGCGCCAGCTATACCGGGACTAGGGGGGAGGCAGATACGCAGTATTTT. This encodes CASYTGTRGEADTQYF.

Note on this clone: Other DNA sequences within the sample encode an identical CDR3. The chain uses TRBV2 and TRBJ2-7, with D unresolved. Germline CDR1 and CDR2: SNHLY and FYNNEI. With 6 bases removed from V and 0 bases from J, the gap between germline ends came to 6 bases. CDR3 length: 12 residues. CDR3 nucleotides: TGTGCCAGCAGCTTAAGCTCCTACGAGCAGTACTTC. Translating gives CASSLSSYEQYF. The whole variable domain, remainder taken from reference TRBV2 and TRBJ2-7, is EPEVTQTPSHQVTQMGQEVILRCVPISNHLYFYWYRQILGQKVEFLVSFYNNEISEKSEIFDDQFSVERPDGSNFTLKIRSTKLEDSAMYFCASSLSSYEQYFGPGTRLTVT.

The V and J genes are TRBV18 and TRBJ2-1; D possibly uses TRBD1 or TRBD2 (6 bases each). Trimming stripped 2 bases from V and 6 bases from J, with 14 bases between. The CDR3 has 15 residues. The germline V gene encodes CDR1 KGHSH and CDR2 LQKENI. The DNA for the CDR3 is TGTGCCAGCTCACCAATTAGCGGAGGGGGCAATGAGCAGTTCTTC. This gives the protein CASSPISGGGNEQFF.

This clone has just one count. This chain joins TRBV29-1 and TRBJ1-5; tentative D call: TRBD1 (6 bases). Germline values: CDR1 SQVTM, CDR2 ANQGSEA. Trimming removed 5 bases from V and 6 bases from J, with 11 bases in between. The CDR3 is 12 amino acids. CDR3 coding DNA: TGCAGCGTTATACAGGGAAGTCAGCCCCAGCATTTT. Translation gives CSVIQGSQPQHF. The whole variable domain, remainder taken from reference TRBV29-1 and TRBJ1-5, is SAVISQKPSRDICQRGTSLTIQCQVDSQVTMMFWYRQQPGQSLTLIATANQGSEATYESGFVIDKFPISRPNLTFSTLTVSNMSPEDSSIYLCSVIQGSQPQHFGDGTRLSIL.

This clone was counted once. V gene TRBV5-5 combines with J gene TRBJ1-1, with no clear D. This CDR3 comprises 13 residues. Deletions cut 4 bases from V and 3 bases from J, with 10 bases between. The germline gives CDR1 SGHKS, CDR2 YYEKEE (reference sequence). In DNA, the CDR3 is TGTGCCAGCAGCACCACTTCGGACACTGAAGCTTTCTTT. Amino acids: CASSTTSDTEAFF.

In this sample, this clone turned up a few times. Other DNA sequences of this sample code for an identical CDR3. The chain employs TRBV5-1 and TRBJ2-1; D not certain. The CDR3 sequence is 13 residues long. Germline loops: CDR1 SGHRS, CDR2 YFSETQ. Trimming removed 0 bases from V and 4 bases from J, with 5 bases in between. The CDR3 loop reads CASSLGGYNEQFF. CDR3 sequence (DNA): TGCGCCAGCAGCTTGGGGGGTTACAATGAGCAGTTCTTC.

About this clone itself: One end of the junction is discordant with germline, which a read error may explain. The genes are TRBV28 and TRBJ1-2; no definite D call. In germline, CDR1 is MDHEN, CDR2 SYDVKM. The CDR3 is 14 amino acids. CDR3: CASGFETPFYGYTF. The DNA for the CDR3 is TGTGCCAGCGGTTTTGAGACGCCCTTTTATGGCTACACCTTC.